This TCR beta chain derives from a study of control samples from healthy donors and cancer patients (dated by TCRdb to 2018 to 2020). Libraries were built with the immunoSEQ multiplex PCR assay. TCRdb holds this immuneACCESS table with in-frame rearrangements only. Some clones are missing; in checked studies, unresolved V genes explain under half, and the rest has no known cause. This sample has about 160,000 clones in its table, and nearly 96% of those were observed once. 1% of the sample rests with the top ten. Via the germline V gene, CDR1 is SGHRS and CDR2 YFSETQ. Germline trimming amounts to 4 bases on V and 3 bases on J, with 4 as the count of junction bases outside the gene matches. The CDR3 has 15 amino acids, counting the end cysteine and phenylalanine. The retained sequence is limited to the CDR3, 45 bases, with the frame set at the first base. Of note for this clone: Its antigen remains undetermined. Base qualities are not recorded, but no much larger clone differs from it by a single base.

The clonotype was recovered from a woman younger than 45 in good health. Recombination connected TRBV5-1 to TRBJ1-3, and TRBD1 aligns with 10 junction nucleotides. Sequenced input: blood. The nucleotide sequence reads TGCGCCAGCAGCCGTGGGACAGGGGATGGAAACACCATATATTTT. Protein translation: CASSRGTGDGNTIYF.